Detailed here is one T cell receptor (beta chain). What it binds is unknown. Trimming removed 3 bases from V and 6 bases from J, with 17 bases in between. CDR3 size: 15 residues. CDR1 SNHLY and CDR2 FYNNEI come from the germline V gene. This table comes from immunoSEQ multiplex PCR, and its TCRdb copy is limited to in-frame clones, with some not included. The sample carries 60,000 or so clones, 57% recorded once. The data were taken from a study of cytotoxic CD8 clonotypes in ibrutinib-treated CLL. Whole-study findings and limits: Having risen at ibrutinib response, clonality had fallen back toward baseline by progression. Private clonotypes, not public ones, expanded at ibrutinib response.

Sequenced material: PBMCs, taken after 12 months of ibrutinib treatment. The clonotype originates from a human donor with chronic lymphocytic leukemia. The J gene is TRBJ1-1, the V gene TRBV2; D gene ambiguous. CDR3 nucleotides: TGTGCCAGCAGTGAGCACCCCGGGTACGGGTCTGAAGCTTTCTTT. Protein sequence: CASSEHPGYGSEAFF. The full variable domain, with the rest looked up from reference TRBV2 and TRBJ1-1, is EPEVTQTPSHQVTQMGQEVILRCVPISNHLYFYWYRQILGQKVEFLVSFYNNEISEKSEIFDDQFSVERPDGSNFTLKIRSTKLEDSAMYFCASSEHPGYGSEAFFGQGTRLTVV.